The source of this T cell receptor (beta chain) is a study of blood T cell repertoires in COVID-19. The overall study: The samples span acute and convalescent COVID-19 from the United States, Italy and Spain. From T cells, B-cell-depleted T cells, or PBMCs came the material, which was cDNA or gDNA.

V trimming: 3 bases; J trimming: 8 bases; junction bases outside the gene matches: 9. Germline CDR1 and CDR2: MGHRA and YSYEKL. The CDR3 length is 15 residues. Per the study methods: Researchers report that nucleated cell counts were estimated from reference gene primer amplification. Sequencing used immunoSEQ multiplex PCR; TCRdb keeps in-frame clones, though not all of them. Clone size and V and J calls were adopted from that table, with D and trimming inferred from the DNA. The table records about 200,000 clones, roughly 86% of them present only once. Material: peripheral blood. The TCR comes from a woman in her 70s with active or convalescent COVID-19. The chain carries TRBV4-1 and TRBJ1-5, with 8 bases identical to TRBD1. The CDR3 sequence: CASSQPKDRGKPQHF. CDR3 nucleotide sequence: TGCGCCAGCAGCCAGCCTAAAGACAGGGGAAAGCCCCAGCATTTT.